This TCR beta chain was retrieved from a study of blood T cell repertoires in COVID-19. Study as a whole: The study drew acute and convalescent COVID-19 samples from the United States, Italy and Spain. T cells, B-cell-depleted T cells, or PBMCs supplied cDNA or gDNA.

V lost 3 bases and J 3 bases, leaving 15 bases between the germline ends. The CDR3 is 16 residues long. CDR1 and CDR2 from the germline V gene are SGHAT and FQNNGV. Original data processing: Nucleated cell counts were estimated from reference gene primer amplification. This table comes from immunoSEQ multiplex PCR, and its TCRdb copy is limited to in-frame clones, with some not included. V and J calls and clone size are those listed in that table; D and trimming were worked out from the DNA. The repertoire holds 200,000 to 250,000 clones, with roughly 90% as singletons. This TCR was sampled from a woman under 40 who had recovered from COVID-19. Source material: PBMCs or T cells enriched from blood (not recorded which). V usage is TRBV11-2 and J usage is TRBJ2-4; a possible D gene is TRBD2 (6 bases). This CDR3 is CASSFARGSFKNIQYF. DNA of the CDR3: TGTGCCAGCAGCTTCGCTCGGGGGTCATTCAAAAACATTCAGTACTTC.